These T cell receptor beta chains were read from a single sample in a study of cytomegalovirus exposure and HLA in healthy donors. Sequenced by immunoSEQ multiplex PCR; TCRdb stores in-frame clones only, minus some. This sample has about 130,000 clones, with 70% to 80% found just once. The specimen was PBMCs. Every receptor here comes from a young man in good health and CMV-seronegative. The CDR3 runs from the conserved cysteine through the conserved F or W. Each record gives: J gene, D gene, clone size, V gene, CDR3 DNA, CDR3 protein. D genes are given only for firm matches. Size values are once, few and many counts, or a class for expanded clones, and some rows have none.

>TRBJ2-2|.|.|TRBV5-4
TGTGCCAGCAGCTTGGTTTTCGGGAACACCGGGGAGCTGTTTTTT
CASSLVFGNTGELFF
>TRBJ1-1|.|few|TRBV19
TGTGCCAGTAGTGCCTCAGGTCGGACTGAAGCTTTCTTT
CASSASGRTEAFF
>TRBJ2-1|.|.|TRBV7-9
TGTGCCAGCAGCTTAGTGTCAGTATACAATGAGCAGTTCTTC
CASSLVSVYNEQFF
>TRBJ2-5|TRBD1|.|TRBV30
TGTGCCTACCGGACAGGGGTTAGAGAGACCCAGTACTTC
CAYRTGVRETQYF
>TRBJ2-7|.|.|TRBV6-5
TGTGCCGCAGTTGGGGGGACTTCCCACGAGCAGTACTTC
CAAVGGTSHEQYF
>TRBJ2-7|.|.|TRBV6-1
TGTGCCAGCAGTGAGCCAGGTACCTACGAGCAGTACTTC
CASSEPGTYEQYF
>TRBJ2-7|.|.|TRBV7-8
TGTGCCAGCAGCCCCCCAGGGGCTGCCATCTACGAGCAGTACTTC
CASSPPGAAIYEQYF
>TRBJ2-4|.|.|TRBV27
TGTGCCAGCAGTCGGACTTCTGGGATTCAGTACTTC
CASSRTSGIQYF
>TRBJ2-2|.|.|TRBV11-2
TGTGCCAGCAGCCTCGGAACAGGGACCGGGGAGCTGTTTTTT
CASSLGTGTGELFF
>TRBJ1-1|.|.|TRBV28
TGTGCCAGCAGCCCGGGGGGATCGAACACTGAAGCTTTCTTT
CASSPGGSNTEAFF
>TRBJ1-5|.|.|TRBV30
TGTGCCTGGACCCAGGGTGGAGGGGCGGCCCAGCATTTT
CAWTQGGGAAQHF
>TRBJ2-2|.|.|TRBV30
TGTGCCTTCGGCAGGGGGGCGAACACCGGGGAGCTGTTTTTT
CAFGRGANTGELFF
>TRBJ2-5|TRBD1|.|TRBV7-2
TGTGCCAGCAGCCCCCGGACAGGGGGGACGGAGACCCAGTACTTC
CASSPRTGGTETQYF
>TRBJ2-1|TRBD2|once|TRBV6-5
TGTGCCAGCAGCCAGACCTTAGCGGGAGGCAATGAGCAGTTCTTC
CASSQTLAGGNEQFF
>TRBJ2-2|.|.|TRBV10-3
TGTGCCATCAGTAGGTCACAGGGAACCCCCGCGAACACCGGGGAGCTGTTTTTT
CAISRSQGTPANTGELFF
>TRBJ2-1|.|.|TRBV6-5
TGTGCCAGCACCCCCCTCAGCTCCTACAATGAGCAGTTCTTC
CASTPLSSYNEQFF
>TRBJ2-7|.|.|TRBV28
TGTGCCAGCATTCAGGGGCAGGACCTCTACGAGCAGTACTTC
CASIQGQDLYEQYF
>TRBJ1-2|TRBD1|once|TRBV7-9
TGTGCCAGCAGCCGGACAGGGAACTATGGCTACACCTTC
CASSRTGNYGYTF
>TRBJ2-2|.|few|TRBV19
TGTGCCAGTAGGCAGGGGTCGAACACCGGGGAGCTGTTTTTT
CASRQGSNTGELFF
>TRBJ1-1|.|.|TRBV9
TGTGCCAGCAGCGTAGGAGACAGCTTTAACACTGAAGCTTTCTTT
CASSVGDSFNTEAFF
>TRBJ2-7|TRBD2|.|TRBV5-1
TGCGCCAGCAGCTCGGGGACTAGCGGGAGTCTTCGGGAGCAGTACTTC
CASSSGTSGSLREQYF
>TRBJ2-4|TRBD2|.|TRBV7-4
TGTGCCAGCAGCTTAGGGCTAGCGGGCGAAAACATTCAGTACTTC
CASSLGLAGENIQYF
>TRBJ2-7|TRBD2|once|TRBV28
TGTGCCAGCAGCCTAAGCGGGGCAACCTACGAGCAGTACTTC
CASSLSGATYEQYF
>TRBJ1-4|.|.|TRBV19
TGTGCCAGTAGTATCGACAGGCCGGGGAATGAAAAACTGTTTTTT
CASSIDRPGNEKLFF
>TRBJ2-2|TRBD2|few|TRBV4-1
TGCGCCAGCGGCCCCGGGGGGGAGAGTCTCGGGGAGCTGTTTTTT
CASGPGGESLGELFF
>TRBJ1-2|.|.|TRBV19
TGTGCCAGTAGAACAGGGTTTGGCTACACCTTC
CASRTGFGYTF
>TRBJ1-1|TRBD1|.|TRBV30
TGTGCCTGTAACAGGGGACGGTTGCTGAACACTGAAGCTTTCTTT
CACNRGRLLNTEAFF
>TRBJ1-1|.|once|TRBV30
TGTGCCTGGACCCAAAAACCGGGGGGTGGCACTGAAGCTTTCTTT
CAWTQKPGGGTEAFF
>TRBJ1-5|.|.|TRBV28
TGTGCCAGCACACAGGGCCCCTGGGGCAATCAGCCCCAGCATTTT
CASTQGPWGNQPQHF
>TRBJ1-1|TRBD1|.|TRBV19
TGTGCCAGTAGTGCCCGACAGGGCGTTGCTTTCTTT
CASSARQGVAFF
>TRBJ2-7|TRBD2|once|TRBV5-1
TGCGCCAGCAGCTTGGCGGCTAGCGGGAGTTTCGAGCAGTACTTC
CASSLAASGSFEQYF
>TRBJ2-5|TRBD2|once|TRBV11-3
TGTGCCAGCAGCTTCGGGGGGGAGACCCAGTACTTC
CASSFGGETQYF
>TRBJ2-1|TRBD1|.|TRBV7-9
TGTGCCAGCAGCTTAGTTGGGACAGGGCTGTTCTTC
CASSLVGTGLFF
>TRBJ2-2|.|.|TRBV19
TGTGCCAGTAGTACCCTGCGGACACACACCGGGGAGCTGTTTTTT
CASSTLRTHTGELFF
>TRBJ1-5|.|.|TRBV19
TGTGCCAGTAGGTATAGTCGGGAGAGGCCCCAGCATTTT
CASRYSRERPQHF
>TRBJ2-1|.|.|TRBV2
TGTGCCAGCGCGATTGGGCCCTCCTACAATGAGCAGTTCTTC
CASAIGPSYNEQFF
>TRBJ2-3|.|.|TRBV30
TGTGCCTGGAGTGCCCTCGGGTGGACGCAGTATTTT
CAWSALGWTQYF
>TRBJ1-2|TRBD1|.|TRBV5-1
TGCGCCAGCCTCGGACAGGGGGCTATGGGCTATGGCTACACCTTC
CASLGQGAMGYGYTF
>TRBJ1-5|.|.|TRBV18
TGTGCCAGCTCACCACAGTTGTCAGGGGACAATCAGCCCCAGCATTTT
CASSPQLSGDNQPQHF
>TRBJ2-3|TRBD2|.|TRBV11-2
TGTGCCAGCAGCTTACTAGCGGGAGGAGATACGCAGTATTTT
CASSLLAGGDTQYF
>TRBJ2-7|TRBD2|.|TRBV27
TGTGCCAGCAGTCCGACAGGACTAGCGACCTCCTACGAGCAGTACTTC
CASSPTGLATSYEQYF
>TRBJ1-4|TRBD1|.|TRBV28
TGTGCCACCGAGAAAACGACAGGGCTAAATGAAAAACTGTTTTTT
CATEKTTGLNEKLFF
>TRBJ2-1|.|.|TRBV13
TGTGCCAGCAGCACCAGGGATTATATTATCAATGAGCAGTTCTTC
CASSTRDYIINEQFF
>TRBJ1-2|TRBD1|.|TRBV6-5
TGTGCCAGCAGCCGAACAGGGGGCGCCGATGGCTACACCTTC
CASSRTGGADGYTF
>TRBJ2-1|TRBD2|.|TRBV7-2
TGTGCCAGCAGCTTAGGCGTAGCGGGAGTCGATGAGCAGTTCTTC
CASSLGVAGVDEQFF
>TRBJ2-2|.|once|TRBV11-3
TGTGCCAGCAGCAAAGGGGCTGGGGACACGAACACCGGGGAGCTGTTTTTT
CASSKGAGDTNTGELFF
>TRBJ2-5|TRBD2|.|TRBV27
TGTGCCAGCAGTTCCGGATGGGGACTAGCGGGAGAGGAGACCCAGTACTTC
CASSSGWGLAGEETQYF
>TRBJ1-1|TRBD1|.|TRBV5-1
TGCGCCAGCAGCTCATTACTCAGGACAGGGGCGGTGAACACTGAAGCTTTCTTT
CASSSLLRTGAVNTEAFF
>TRBJ2-6|.|.|TRBV7-9
TGTGCCAGCAGCTCACAGGCCATTGGGGCCAACGTCCTGACTTTC
CASSSQAIGANVLTF
>TRBJ1-2|TRBD1|.|TRBV29-1
TGCAGCGCTCACAGGGGGGGCAGCTATGGCTACACCTTC
CSAHRGGSYGYTF
>TRBJ1-4|TRBD1|.|TRBV5-4
TGTGCCAGCAGCAGGGGACAGGGCGGAGGGGTTGAAAAACTGTTTTTT
CASSRGQGGGVEKLFF
>TRBJ2-1|.|.|TRBV7-8
TGTGCCAGCAGCGCCGACAGGTGGGGAAACAATGAGCAGTTCTTC
CASSADRWGNNEQFF
>TRBJ1-3|.|.|TRBV28
TGTGCCAGCAGTCCGGACGACAGATCCTTTGGAAACACCATATATTTT
CASSPDDRSFGNTIYF
>TRBJ2-5|TRBD2|.|TRBV2
TGTGCCAGCCGCGCCCTGACTAGCGGGAGTGCCAAGTACTTC
CASRALTSGSAKYF
>TRBJ2-7|.|.|TRBV10-3
TGTGCCATCAGGTTCGAGTACGAGCAGTACTTC
CAIRFEYEQYF